This T cell receptor beta chain derives from a study of shared clonotypes between healthy human individuals. Original data processing: From ImmunoSEQ came sequences covering only the junction and carrying no quality scores, so filtering differed. TCRdb's copy holds only in-frame clones and misses some; the assay was immunoSEQ multiplex PCR. From that table come the V and J calls and clone size; the DNA was used to work out D and trimming. The data show roughly 550,000 clones, around 95% seen once. Notes on the study in general: Though the depth was large, rarefaction showed that sorted-subset sequencing was incomplete. Generally, estimated richness proved larger in naive subsets than it did in memory subsets. The diversity represented, both genetic and in exposure history, was limited by few donors.

In the naive CD8 group, cells lacked CD45RO and were positively selected for CCR7, so terminally differentiated effector memory CD45RA+ cells were left out. The CDR3 runs 17 residues. Comments on this clone: No antigen is known for it.

The sample consisted of naive CD8+ T cells sorted from blood. The clonotype was recovered from a woman in her thirties in good health. The rearrangement joins TRBV21-1 to TRBJ2-7. TRBV21-1 is marked as a pseudogene. The CDR3 reads CASSKRDNTPGDYEQYF. CDR3 nucleotides: TGTGCCAGCAGCAAGCGGGACAACACGCCGGGGGACTACGAGCAGTACTTC.